These T cell receptor beta chains were read from a single sample in a study of PD-L1 blockade in urothelial cancer. Using immunoSEQ multiplex PCR, the repertoire was profiled, and TCRdb retains in-frame clones only, with some absent. The sample contains under 130,000 clones, 70% to 85% of which appear only once. The sequenced sample was PBMCs, obtained around atezolizumab (anti-PD-L1) treatment. The receptors come from a man in his fifties or sixties with urothelial cancer. Both conserved end residues are part of each CDR3. The D gene is left open where the match is weak. Some rows have no size entry. The others give once, few or many, or a class for an expanded clone.

>TRBD1|-|TRBJ1-6|TRBV6-5
TGTGCCAGCCGCCCCCAGGACAGGCCCAATTCACCCCTCCACTTT
CASRPQDRPNSPLHF
>-|-|TRBJ1-1|TRBV4-2
TGTGCCAGCAGCCAACCACAGGTATTGAACACTGAAGCTTTCTTT
CASSQPQVLNTEAFF
>-|once|TRBJ2-7|TRBV5-4
TGTGCCAGCAGCACCATCTTAGGGCGGGCCGCCTACGAGCAGTACTTC
CASSTILGRAAYEQYF
>-|-|TRBJ2-1|TRBV7-2
TGTGCCAGCAGCTCCACTGGAGTCAATGAGCAGTTCTTC
CASSSTGVNEQFF
>-|-|TRBJ2-5|TRBV28
TGTGCCAGCCGGCCAGGGGCCCGCGGCGTATACTTC
CASRPGARGVYF
>-|-|TRBJ1-1|TRBV5-4
TGTGCCAGCAGCTTTAACGGAGGCACTGAAGCTTTCTTT
CASSFNGGTEAFF
>TRBD2|-|TRBJ2-1|TRBV5-1
TGCGCCAGCAGCTTGGAGGGCGGGAGAGGGCGTCCAAATGAGCAGTTCTTC
CASSLEGGRGRPNEQFF
>-|many|TRBJ2-5|TRBV7-3
TGTGCCAGCAGCTTACTAGGGGGTGTAGAGACCCAGTACTTC
CASSLLGGVETQYF
>-|-|TRBJ1-2|TRBV30
TGTGCCTGGAGTGTACATATGAGGGATGGCTACACCTTC
CAWSVHMRDGYTF
>TRBD1|-|TRBJ1-3|TRBV19
TGTGCCAGTAGTAGACCGACAGGGACTGGAAACACCATATATTTT
CASSRPTGTGNTIYF
>-|once|TRBJ2-5|TRBV27
TGTGCCAGCAGTTTATCGTGGAGAAACCAAGAGACCCAGTACTTC
CASSLSWRNQETQYF
>TRBD2|-|TRBJ2-7|TRBV5-1
TGCGCCAGCAGCTTGGGGCTAGCGGAAACCTACGAGCAGTACTTC
CASSLGLAETYEQYF
>TRBD2|few|TRBJ2-1|TRBV7-3
TGTGCCAGCGGACTAGCGGGGGATAACAATGAGCAGTTCTTC
CASGLAGDNNEQFF
>-|-|TRBJ2-3|TRBV28
TGTGCCAGCAGTTTAGGCGGAGATACGCAGTATTTT
CASSLGGDTQYF
>-|-|TRBJ1-2|TRBV10-3
TGTGCCATCAGTGAGTCGGCGGGGGAGTTAGGTAATGGCTACACCTTC
CAISESAGELGNGYTF
>-|-|TRBJ1-5|TRBV18
TGTGCCAGCTCACTCCGAACTAGGACACGGGGGGATTATAGCAATCAGCCCCAGCATTTT
CASSLRTRTRGDYSNQPQHF
>TRBD2|-|TRBJ2-3|TRBV18
TGTGCCAGCTCACCACTAGCGGGAGGGCCACAAGATACGCAGTATTTT
CASSPLAGGPQDTQYF
>TRBD1|-|TRBJ1-5|TRBV7-8
TGTGCCAGCAGCGCGGGGGACAGGGGGCTGGGACAGCCCCAGCATTTT
CASSAGDRGLGQPQHF
>-|-|TRBJ2-1|TRBV5-1
TGCGCCAGCAGCTTGGGTGGTAGCTCCTACAATGAGCAGTTCTTC
CASSLGGSSYNEQFF
>-|-|TRBJ2-2|TRBV27
TGTGCCAGCAGTTTGGAGGACTTCGGGGAGCTGTTTTTT
CASSLEDFGELFF
>-|-|TRBJ2-7|TRBV6-5
TGTGCCACCAACCCTCCTAGAGGGACCTACGAGCAGTACTTC
CATNPPRGTYEQYF